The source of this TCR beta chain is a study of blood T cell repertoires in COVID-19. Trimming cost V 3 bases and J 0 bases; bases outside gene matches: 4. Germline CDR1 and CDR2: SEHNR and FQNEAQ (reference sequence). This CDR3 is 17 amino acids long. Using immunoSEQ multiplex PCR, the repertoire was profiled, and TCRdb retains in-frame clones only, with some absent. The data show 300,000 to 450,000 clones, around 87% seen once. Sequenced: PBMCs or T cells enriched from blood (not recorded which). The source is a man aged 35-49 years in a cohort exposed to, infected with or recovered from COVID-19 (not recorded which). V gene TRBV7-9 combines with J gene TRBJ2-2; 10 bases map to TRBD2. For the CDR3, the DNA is TGTGCCAGCAGCTTCGGGACTAGCGCCACGAACACCGGGGAGCTGTTTTTT. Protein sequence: CASSFGTSATNTGELFF.